There are a few counts of the clone carrying this T cell receptor beta chain. This sample stems from a study of T cells in Graves' hyperthyroidism and ophthalmopathy. Template material for amplifying TCR beta CDR3 regions consisted of RNA transcripts. The HTBI primer set drove a first-round RT-PCR of the TCR CDR3. TCRdb independently ran MiXCR on the multiplex PCR reads; one entry per CDR3 protein. The sample lists around 600,000 distinct CDR3 sequences, about 14% occurring once. Germline values: CDR1 SQVTM, CDR2 ANQGSEA. The CDR3 is made up of 14 amino acids. Trimming cost V 2 bases and J 1 base, with 9 bases left between them.

V and J are TRBV29-1 and TRBJ2-1, with a weak D call TRBD2 (6 bases). The receptor comes from a woman aged 50 to 60 with Graves' ophthalmopathy. Sequencing was carried out using blood. DNA of the CDR3: TGCAGCGTTGAAACGGGAGTATCCTACAATGAGCAGTTCTTC. As protein: CSVETGVSYNEQFF.